The clone carrying this T cell receptor beta chain came up once. V was pared by 4 bases and J by 4 bases, with 9 bases between. The CDR3 covers 13 residues. Germline loops: CDR1 SGHTA, CDR2 FQGNSA. The data originate from a study of Ad26.COV2.S vaccination and SARS-CoV-2 variants. Treatment described: approximately 18 received Ad26.COV2.S at low or high dose, single or two shots; 5 received placebo; per-sample allocation not given. Vaccine and placebo recipients were sampled on day 63 after the first injection. Produced via immunoSEQ multiplex PCR; TCRdb's table is partial and in-frame only. The sample shows about 350,000 clones, about nine tenths of them seen only once.

Specimen: peripheral blood, collected in a trial of Ad26.COV2.S vaccine versus placebo. The TCR sequence derives from a person between 18 and 65 years old who received the Ad26.COV2.S COVID-19 vaccine or a placebo. J is TRBJ2-3 and V is TRBV7-2; D perhaps matches TRBD2 (6 bases). CDR3 bases: TGTGCCAGCAGCTCGACTAGATCAGATACGCAGTATTTT. Amino acid sequence: CASSSTRSDTQYF.